Each of the 19 T cell receptor beta chains below was sequenced from the same sample in a study of identical twins. MiXCR, run by TCRdb on the 5' RACE reads, gives a single entry per CDR3 protein. Of approximately 700,000 distinct CDR3 sequences listed, 15% to 20% are singletons. The sample also formed part of further work on T cells expressing NK-cell markers.

Sequenced material: PBMCs. Source of these receptors: a woman under 30 in good health.

There are a few counts of this clonotype. The genes are TRBV12-3 or TRBV12-4 and TRBJ2-5; the D gene could be TRBD1 or TRBD2 (5 bases each). The CDR3 runs 10 residues. Trimming took off 8 bases at V and 5 bases at J, with 6 bases between the two ends. CDR3 nucleotides: TGTGCCAGCCGGGACGAGACCCAGTACTTC. Its protein is CASRDETQYF.

CDR3 region: CASSSLPSGANVLTF. CDR3 in DNA: TGTGCCAGCAGCTCGCTTCCCTCTGGGGCCAACGTCCTGACTTTC. This sequence joins TRBV28 and TRBJ2-6, with D hard to call. The CDR3 is 15 amino acids. The germline gives CDR1 MDHEN, CDR2 SYDVKM. V was clipped by 6 bases and J by 0 bases, with 9 bases between them.

The gene calls are TRBV12-3 or TRBV12-4 and TRBJ2-4; perhaps TRBD1 as D (7 bases). Trimming removed 7 bases from V and 0 bases from J, with 19 bases in between. This CDR3 region has 17 residues. The CDR3, as DNA: TGTGCCAGCACCTTCAGGGGGGACCCCTTAGCCAAAAACATTCAGTACTTC. Amino acid sequence: CASTFRGDPLAKNIQYF.

The V call is TRBV4-3, the J call TRBJ2-2; either TRBD1 or TRBD2 may supply D (5 bases each). The CDR3 extends over 15 amino acids. From germline, CDR1 is LGHNA and CDR2 YSLEER. V lost 4 bases and J lost 4, with 13 bases in between. CDR3 sequence reads: CASSLRDRPTGELFF. CDR3 bases: TGCGCCAGCAGCCTTCGGGACCGCCCCACCGGGGAGCTGTTTTTT.

This clonotype has just a few counts. J is TRBJ2-1 and V is TRBV7-2; TRBD2 aligns across 8 bases. Germline trimming cut 3 bases from V and 6 bases from J; bases unmatched to any gene: 13. The CDR3 is 17 residues long. CDR1 SGHTA and CDR2 FQGNSA come from the germline V gene. The CDR3 bases are TGTGCCAGCAGCTTGTCCCCCCAGGGACTAGTCCTCAATGAGCAGTTCTTC. This sequence encodes CASSLSPQGLVLNEQFF.

The chain combines TRBV5-4 with TRBJ2-3, with 14 bases matching TRBD2. The CDR3 spans 17 residues. V lost 4 bases and J lost 0; bases outside the gene matches: 4. CDR1 and CDR2 from the germline V gene are SGHNT and YYREEE (reference sequence). CDR3 region: CASSKTSGGASTDTQYF. The CDR3 region has the DNA TGTGCCAGCAGCAAGACTAGCGGGGGGGCTAGCACAGATACGCAGTATTTT.

This clonotype was seen more than once but under ten times. This rearrangement joins TRBV6-1 to TRBJ2-3; possibly TRBD2 for D (6 bases). Trimming cost V 5 bases and J 0 bases, with 12 bases left between them. Germline CDR1 and CDR2: MNHNS and SASEGT. This CDR3 is built from 15 residues. CDR3 coding DNA: TGTGCCAGCAGTAGGAGGGACGGAAGCACAGATACGCAGTATTTT. Translated, it gives CASSRRDGSTDTQYF.

In its sample, this clonotype was seen many times. The rearrangement uses TRBV6-1 and TRBJ1-6; tentative D call: TRBD1 (6 bases). The germline V gene encodes CDR1 MNHNS and CDR2 SASEGT. The V end lost 6 bases, the J end lost 8 bases, and 11 bases lay between the germline ends. The CDR3 has 13 residues. CDR3 loop: CASSSHRDSPLHF. The CDR3 DNA reads TGTGCCAGCAGCAGCCACAGGGATTCACCCCTCCACTTT.

V and J are TRBV28 and TRBJ2-5, with 8 bases that match TRBD2. The ends lost 7 bases at V and 6 bases at J; junction bases unmatched: 25. CDR3 length equals 19 residues. Germline V gene data show CDR1 as MDHEN and CDR2 as SYDVKM. CDR3 in amino acids: CASTHPPEGGRPAWKTQYF. CDR3 DNA sequence: TGTGCCAGCACCCATCCCCCTGAGGGCGGGAGGCCCGCATGGAAGACCCAGTACTTC.

At least ten counts were recorded for this clonotype. This chain links TRBV7-2 with TRBJ2-4; TRBD1 agrees at 9 bases. The germline V gene has CDR1 SGHTA and CDR2 FQGNSA. The CDR3 contains 15 residues. V lost 0 bases and J lost 7; bases outside the gene matches: 4. The CDR3 nucleotides read TGTGCCAGCAGCTTAGCGAGGGACAGGGAGAACATTCAGTACTTC. It encodes CASSLARDRENIQYF. Using reference TRBV7-2 and TRBJ2-4 for the parts outside the CDR3, the full variable domain is GAGVSQSPSNKVTEKGKDVELRCDPISGHTALYWYRQSLGQGLEFLIYFQGNSAPDKSGLPSDRFSAERTGGSVSTLTIQRTQQEDSAVYLCASSLARDRENIQYFGAGTRLSVL.

The gene calls are TRBV6-1 and TRBJ2-1; 11 nucleotides align to TRBD2. Germline-derived CDR1 and CDR2 are MNHNS and SASEGT. Trimming removed 5 bases from V and 5 bases from J; junction bases left unmatched: 5. This CDR3 is 15 amino acids long. For the CDR3, the DNA is TGTGCCAGCAGTATTCTAGCGGGGGGCGACAATGAGCAGTTCTTC. This translates into CASSILAGGDNEQFF.

This clonotype was found a few times. The junction departs from germline at one end; a sequencing error may be responsible. This chain connects TRBV27 to TRBJ1-2; D is possibly TRBD1 (5 bases). Germline-derived CDR1 and CDR2 are MNHEY and SMNVEV (reference sequence). This CDR3 has 12 residues. The CDR3 region is CASSSIRGPIAF. CDR3 nucleotides: TGTGCCAGCAGTTCAATAAGGGGCCCCATCGCCTTC.

This clonotype came up a few times. J is TRBJ2-2 and V is TRBV5-1; D possibly corresponds to TRBD2 (5 bases). In germline, CDR1 is SGHRS, CDR2 YFSETQ. CDR3 length equals 13 residues. Trimming took off 5 bases at V and 6 bases at J, with 11 bases between the two ends. The CDR3 sequence is CASSSEGAGELFF. CDR3 DNA sequence: TGCGCCAGCAGTTCCGAGGGAGCCGGGGAGCTGTTTTTT.

The chain joins TRBV10-3 to TRBJ1-1; D gene unclear. V gave up 11 bases and J gave up 1 base, with 14 bases separating them. This CDR3 is built from 13 residues. Looked up from germline, CDR1 is ENHRY and CDR2 is SYGVKD. CDR3 bases: TGTGCCGTCCAGGATGCGCCGAACACTGAAGCTTTCTTT. It codes for CAVQDAPNTEAFF.

The rearrangement links TRBV24-1 to TRBJ2-1, with D possibly being TRBD1 or TRBD2 (6 bases each). The CDR3 loop spans 16 amino acids. Germline loops: CDR1 KGHDR, CDR2 SFDVKD. Deletions cut 1 base from V and 5 bases from J, with 14 bases between. CDR3 amino acids: CATSDLKGGQHNEQFF. The CDR3 region has the DNA TGTGCCACCAGTGATTTAAAGGGGGGACAACACAATGAGCAGTTCTTC.

This clonotype was counted between two and nine times. The J gene is TRBJ2-6, the V gene TRBV2; D is undetermined. This CDR3 is 12 amino acids long. Trimming left V 11 bases short and J 1 base short, with 6 bases between. The germline gives CDR1 SNHLY, CDR2 FYNNEI. This CDR3 is CARTSGANVLTF. CDR3 DNA sequence: TGTGCCCGAACTTCTGGGGCCAACGTCCTGACTTTC.

The table lists this clonotype with many counts. CDR3 DNA: TGCAGTTCCACAGGGGGCGGACAGACCCAGTACTTC. This encodes CSSTGGGQTQYF. This rearrangement joins TRBV20-1 to TRBJ2-5; 9 bases fit TRBD1. This CDR3 has 12 amino acids. Germline V CDR1 and CDR2: DFQATT, SNEGSKA (reference sequence). Germline trimming cut 8 bases from V and 6 bases from J; bases unmatched to any gene: 7.

V is TRBV11-2 and J is TRBJ2-2, with D perhaps TRBD2 (7 bases). This CDR3 contains 16 residues. CDR1 is SGHAT and CDR2 is FQNNGV in the germline V gene. The V and J ends lost 5 bases and 2 bases respectively, with 15 bases between them. The CDR3 bases are TGTGCCAGCAGCGAAAGGGGGGGGCGAAACACCGGGGAGCTGTTTTTT. This sequence encodes CASSERGGRNTGELFF.

The rearrangement joins TRBV12-3 or TRBV12-4 to TRBJ2-1; 8 nucleotides align to TRBD2. The junction had 7 bases not matched to a gene; V was cut back by 2 bases and J by 10 bases. This CDR3 has 14 residues. The CDR3: CASSLFGGRQEQFF. The DNA of the CDR3 is TGTGCCAGCAGTTTATTCGGCGGGAGGCAAGAGCAGTTCTTC.